Listed below are T cell receptor beta chains from one sample, sequenced in a study of T cells in Graves' hyperthyroidism and ophthalmopathy. One entry per CDR3 protein, called by TCRdb with MiXCR from the multiplex PCR reads. The sample holds about 290,000 distinct CDR3 sequences, roughly 15% seen once. Input material: blood. The receptors originated from a woman in her 50s with Graves' hyperthyroidism that later progressed to Graves' ophthalmopathy. Both conserved end residues are part of each CDR3. Each record gives: D gene, J gene, V gene, clone size, CDR3 DNA, CDR3 protein. The D gene is left open where the match is weak. Not every row has a clone size; where given, it reads once, few, many or a size class.

NA	TRBJ1-2	TRBV5-4	few	TGTGCCAGCAGCTTGGTGGGAGCCTATGGCTACACCTTC	CASSLVGAYGYTF
TRBD2	TRBJ2-1	TRBV29-1	NA	TGCAGCGCTGGACCGGGGGGAAATGAGCAGTTCTTC	CSAGPGGNEQFF
NA	TRBJ1-6	TRBV18	many	TGTGCCAGCTCACCGATGGACGGCAATTCACCCCTCCACTTT	CASSPMDGNSPLHF
NA	TRBJ2-3	TRBV20-1	many	TGCAGTGCTAGTTGGGGGGTCAGCACAGATACGCAGTATTTT	CSASWGVSTDTQYF
NA	TRBJ2-5	TRBV28	many	TGTGCCAGCAGTTTCCGAGCGCCCAGGGAGGAGACCCAGTACTTC	CASSFRAPREETQYF
NA	TRBJ1-5	TRBV20-1	many	TGCAGTGCTAGACCCCCCGGGACGGCTAATCAGCCCCAGCATTTT	CSARPPGTANQPQHF
NA	TRBJ1-1	TRBV2	many	TGTGCCAGCAGTGATGGAGGGCACACTGAAGCTTTCTTT	CASSDGGHTEAFF
NA	TRBJ1-2	TRBV6-1	many	TGTGCCAGCACCAAACGGGGGGGGGTCTATGGCTACACCTTC	CASTKRGGVYGYTF
NA	TRBJ1-2	TRBV5-1	many	TGCGCCAGCAGGGATCCCCAGAGTTTGTGGGGCTACACCTTC	CASRDPQSLWGYTF
NA	TRBJ2-3	TRBV19	many	TGTGCCAGTAGTTTTTCACAGGGCGATACGCAGTATTTT	CASSFSQGDTQYF
NA	TRBJ2-3	TRBV30	NA	TGTGCCTGGGACAGGGGCGGGAGGAAGAAAGCAGATACGCAGTATTTT	CAWDRGGRKKADTQYF
TRBD1	TRBJ1-2	TRBV27	many	TGTGCCAGCAGTTTCCCTCCTATTGACAGGGGGCCTGGCTATGGCTACACCTTC	CASSFPPIDRGPGYGYTF
NA	TRBJ2-5	TRBV2	many	TGTGCCAGCAGTGGAGGGGGCCAAGAGACCCAGTACTTC	CASSGGGQETQYF
TRBD2	TRBJ2-1	TRBV12-3/TRBV12-4	few	TGTGCCAGCAGTTTCCTACCAGCGGGAGCCCTTAATGAGCAGTTCTTC	CASSFLPAGALNEQFF
NA	TRBJ2-7	TRBV2	many	TGTGCCCGAAGCAGGGCAGGCCCGGGCGAGCAGTACTTC	CARSRAGPGEQYF
NA	TRBJ1-3	TRBV12-3/TRBV12-4	many	TGTGCCCATGCTGTGAGTGGAAACACCATATATTTT	CAHAVSGNTIYF
NA	TRBJ2-1	TRBV24-1	many	TGTGCCACCAGTGGCCAAGGTTTTAATGAGCAGTTCTTC	CATSGQGFNEQFF
NA	TRBJ1-1	TRBV18	NA	TGTGCCAGCTCACCCCCGCCAGGGAGCACTGAAGCTTTCTTT	CASSPPPGSTEAFF
NA	TRBJ2-5	TRBV7-3	NA	TGTGCCAGCAGCAAGGGGGCGGGGACTGCGAAGGGGGAGACCCAGTACTTC	CASSKGAGTAKGETQYF
NA	TRBJ1-3	TRBV11-2	NA	TGTGCCAGCAGTCAGGAGGGCGGCTCTGGAAACACCATATATTTT	CASSQEGGSGNTIYF
TRBD1	TRBJ2-1	TRBV28	many	TGTGCCAGCATCCCGGGACAGGGGATATTCAGTGAGCAGTTCTTC	CASIPGQGIFSEQFF
NA	TRBJ1-4	TRBV18	many	TGTGCCAGCTCACCAATGGGCAGAACTAATGAAAAACTGTTTTTT	CASSPMGRTNEKLFF
TRBD1	TRBJ1-2	TRBV5-1	NA	TGCGCCAGCAGTTTAACCGGGACAGGAACCTATGGCTACACCTTC	CASSLTGTGTYGYTF
NA	TRBJ1-1	TRBV11-3	many	TGTGCCAGCAGTCATATGAACACTGAAGCTTTCTTT	CASSHMNTEAFF
NA	TRBJ2-5	TRBV5-1	many	TGCGCCAGCAGCACCGGACAGTACCAAGAGACCCAGTACTTC	CASSTGQYQETQYF
NA	TRBJ2-3	TRBV5-6	NA	TGTGCCAGCAGCAAGCTGACAGACCCTAGCACAGATACGCAGTATTTT	CASSKLTDPSTDTQYF
NA	TRBJ1-2	TRBV15	many	TGTGCCACCAGCATGGGGCAGGTCTCACAGGGCTATGGCTACACCTTC	CATSMGQVSQGYGYTF